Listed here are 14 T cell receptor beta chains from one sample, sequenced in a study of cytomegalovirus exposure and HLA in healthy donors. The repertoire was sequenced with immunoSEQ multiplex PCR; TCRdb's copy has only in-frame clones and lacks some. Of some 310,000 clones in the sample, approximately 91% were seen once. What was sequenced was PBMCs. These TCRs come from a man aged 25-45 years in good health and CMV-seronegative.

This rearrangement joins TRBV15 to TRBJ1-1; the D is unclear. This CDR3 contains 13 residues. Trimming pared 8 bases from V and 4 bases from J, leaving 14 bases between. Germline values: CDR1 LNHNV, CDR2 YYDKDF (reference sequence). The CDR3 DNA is TGTGCCACCCAGCGGGGAGAAGGCACTGAAGCTTTCTTT. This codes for CATQRGEGTEAFF.

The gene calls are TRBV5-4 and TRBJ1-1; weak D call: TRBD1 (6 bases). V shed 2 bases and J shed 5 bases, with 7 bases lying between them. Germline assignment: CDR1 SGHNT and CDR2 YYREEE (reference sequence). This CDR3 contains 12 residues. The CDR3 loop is CASSLTGTEAFF. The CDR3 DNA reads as TGTGCCAGCAGCTTAACAGGGACTGAAGCTTTCTTT.

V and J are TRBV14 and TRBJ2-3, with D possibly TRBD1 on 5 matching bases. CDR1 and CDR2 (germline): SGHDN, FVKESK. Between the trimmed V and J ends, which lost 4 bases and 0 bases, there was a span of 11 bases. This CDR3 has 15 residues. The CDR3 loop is CASSRGVLSTDTQYF. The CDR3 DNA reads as TGTGCCAGCAGCCGGGGCGTACTTAGCACAGATACGCAGTATTTT.

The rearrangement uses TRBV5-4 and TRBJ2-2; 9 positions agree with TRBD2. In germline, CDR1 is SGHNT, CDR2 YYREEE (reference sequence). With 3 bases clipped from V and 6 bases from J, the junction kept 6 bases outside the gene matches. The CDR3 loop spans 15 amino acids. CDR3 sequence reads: CASSSGTSRPGELFF. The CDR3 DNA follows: TGTGCCAGCAGCTCCGGGACTAGCAGGCCCGGGGAGCTGTTTTTT. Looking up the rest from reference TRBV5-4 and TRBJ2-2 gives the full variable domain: ETGVTQSPTHLIKTRGQQVTLRCSSQSGHNTVSWYQQALGQGPQFIFQYYREEENGRGNFPPRFSGLQFPNYSSELNVNALELDDSALYLCASSSGTSRPGELFFGEGSRLTVL.

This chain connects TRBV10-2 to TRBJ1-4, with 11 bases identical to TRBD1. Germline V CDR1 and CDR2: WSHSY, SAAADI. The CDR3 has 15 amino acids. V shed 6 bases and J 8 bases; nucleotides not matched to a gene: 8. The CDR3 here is CASRAGTGGREKLFF. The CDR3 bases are TGCGCCAGCAGGGCCGGGACAGGGGGACGGGAAAAACTGTTTTTT.

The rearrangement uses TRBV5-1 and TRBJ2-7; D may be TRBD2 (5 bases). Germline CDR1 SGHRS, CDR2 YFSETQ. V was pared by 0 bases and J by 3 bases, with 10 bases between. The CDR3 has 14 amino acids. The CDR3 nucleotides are TGCGCCAGCAGCTTGGGTACGGCGGGCTACGAGCAGTACTTC. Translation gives CASSLGTAGYEQYF.

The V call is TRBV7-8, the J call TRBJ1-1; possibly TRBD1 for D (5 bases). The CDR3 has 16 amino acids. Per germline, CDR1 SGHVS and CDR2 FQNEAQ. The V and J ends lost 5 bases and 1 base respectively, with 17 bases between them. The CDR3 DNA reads TGTGCCAGCAGCCCTGGGCCGTCAGGGTCGAACACTGAAGCTTTCTTT. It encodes CASSPGPSGSNTEAFF.

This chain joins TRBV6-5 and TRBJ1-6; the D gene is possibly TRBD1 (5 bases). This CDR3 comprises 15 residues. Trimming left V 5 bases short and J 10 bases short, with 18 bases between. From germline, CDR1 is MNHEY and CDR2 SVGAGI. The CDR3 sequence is CASSLEAGIGSPLHF. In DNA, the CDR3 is TGTGCCAGCAGTCTCGAGGCAGGGATAGGATCACCCCTCCACTTT.

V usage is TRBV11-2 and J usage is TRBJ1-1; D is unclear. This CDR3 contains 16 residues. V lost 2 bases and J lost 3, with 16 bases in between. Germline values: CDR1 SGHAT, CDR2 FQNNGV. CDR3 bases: TGTGCCAGCAGCTTAACCGACTTATCCCCCCACACTGAAGCTTTCTTT. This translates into CASSLTDLSPHTEAFF. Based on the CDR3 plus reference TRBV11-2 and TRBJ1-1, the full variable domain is EAGVAQSPRYKIIEKRQSVAFWCNPISGHATLYWYQQILGQGPKLLIQFQNNGVVDDSQLPKDRFSAERLKGVDSTLKIQPAKLEDSAVYLCASSLTDLSPHTEAFFGQGTRLTVV.

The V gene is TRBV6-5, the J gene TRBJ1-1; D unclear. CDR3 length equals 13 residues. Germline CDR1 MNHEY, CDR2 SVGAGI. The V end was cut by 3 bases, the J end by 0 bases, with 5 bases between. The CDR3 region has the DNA TGTGCCAGCAGTTATGTAGTGAACACTGAAGCTTTCTTT. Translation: CASSYVVNTEAFF.

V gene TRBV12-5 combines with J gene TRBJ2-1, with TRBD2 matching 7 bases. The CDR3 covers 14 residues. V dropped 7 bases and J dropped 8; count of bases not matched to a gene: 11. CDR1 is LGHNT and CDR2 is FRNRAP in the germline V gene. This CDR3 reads CASALRGEFDEQFF. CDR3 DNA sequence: TGTGCTAGTGCCCTCCGGGGGGAGTTTGATGAGCAGTTCTTC.

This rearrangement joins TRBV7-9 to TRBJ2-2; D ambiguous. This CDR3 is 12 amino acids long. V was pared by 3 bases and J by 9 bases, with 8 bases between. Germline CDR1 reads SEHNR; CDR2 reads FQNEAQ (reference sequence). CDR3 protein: CASSFANRELFF. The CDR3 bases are TGTGCCAGCAGCTTTGCTAACCGGGAGCTGTTTTTT. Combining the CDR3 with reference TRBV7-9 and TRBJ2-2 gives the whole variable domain DTGVSQNPRHKITKRGQNVTFRCDPISEHNRLYWYRQTLGQGPEFLTYFQNEAQLEKSRLLSDRFSAERPKGSFSTLEIQRTEQGDSAMYLCASSFANRELFFGEGSRLTVL.

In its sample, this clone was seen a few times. In DNA, the CDR3 is TGTGCCAGCAGCCCGAACCGTGGGGGGAGGGAGCCCCAGCATTTT. Protein product: CASSPNRGGREPQHF. The V and J genes are TRBV16 and TRBJ1-5, with D perhaps matching TRBD1 (5 bases). CDR1 KGHSY and CDR2 FQNENV come from the germline V gene. V was trimmed by 4 bases and J by 8 bases, leaving 18 bases between them. This CDR3 region has 15 residues.

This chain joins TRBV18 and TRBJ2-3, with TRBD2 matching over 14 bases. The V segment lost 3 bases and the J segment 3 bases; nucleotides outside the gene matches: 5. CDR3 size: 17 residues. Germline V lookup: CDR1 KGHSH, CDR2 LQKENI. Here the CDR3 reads CASSPPRTSGGTDTQYF. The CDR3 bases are TGTGCCAGCTCACCCCCGAGGACTAGCGGGGGGACAGATACGCAGTATTTT.